The 17 T cell receptor beta chains below come from one sample, sequenced in a study of blood T cell repertoires in COVID-19. Sequencing used immunoSEQ multiplex PCR; TCRdb keeps in-frame clones, though not all of them. The repertoire holds some 80,000 clones, with 80% to 85% as singletons. The sample taken for sequencing was peripheral blood. The receptors stem from a woman between 65 and 79 years old with acute or convalescent COVID-19.

The chain combines TRBV19 with TRBJ1-1; 12 bases map to TRBD1. Germline CDR1 and CDR2: LNHDA and SQIVND (reference sequence). This CDR3 has 18 residues. The V gene end was trimmed by 4 bases and the J gene end by 4 bases; junction bases not matched to a gene: 13. The CDR3 region is CASSNPTGQGAVTTEAFF. The CDR3 DNA sequence: TGTGCCAGTAGTAACCCCACGGGACAGGGGGCGGTCACCACTGAAGCTTTCTTT.

This clone has more than one count but fewer than ten. The CDR3 region is CASSSKTGHTEAFF. In nucleotides, the CDR3 is TGTGCCAGCAGCTCTAAAACAGGTCACACTGAAGCTTTCTTT. The chain recombines TRBV7-3 with TRBJ1-1, with D tentatively TRBD1 (5 bases). This CDR3 comprises 14 residues. V lost 4 bases and J 3 bases, leaving 12 bases between the germline ends. Germline lookup yields CDR1 SGHTA and CDR2 FQGTGA. The full variable domain, rest sourced from reference TRBV7-3 and TRBJ1-1, is GAGVSQTPSNKVTEKGKYVELRCDPISGHTALYWYRQSLGQGPEFLIYFQGTGAADDSGLPNDRFFAVRPEGSVSTLKIQRTERGDSAVYLCASSSKTGHTEAFFGQGTRLTVV.

The chain links TRBV7-9 to TRBJ1-4; 9 nucleotides match TRBD1. This CDR3 has 14 amino acids. V shed 5 bases and J 8 bases; nucleotides not matched to a gene: 6. Germline assignment: CDR1 SEHNR and CDR2 FQNEAQ (reference sequence). The CDR3 DNA reads TGTGCCAGCAGCCAGGGACAGGGCAGGGAAAAACTGTTTTTT. It is translated as CASSQGQGREKLFF. The full variable domain, in which reference TRBV7-9 and TRBJ1-4 provide the parts outside the CDR3, is DTGVSQNPRHKITKRGQNVTFRCDPISEHNRLYWYRQTLGQGPEFLTYFQNEAQLEKSRLLSDRFSAERPKGSFSTLEIQRTEQGDSAMYLCASSQGQGREKLFFGSGTQLSVL.

The chain uses TRBV5-1 and TRBJ1-1; possibly TRBD1 for D (6 bases). Between the trimmed V and J ends, which lost 4 bases and 3 bases, there was a span of 16 bases. The CDR3 consists of 15 residues. The germline gives CDR1 SGHRS, CDR2 YFSETQ. The DNA of the CDR3 is TGCGCCAGCAGCCTTGGGACACCCTGGGACACTGAAGCTTTCTTT. Encoded protein: CASSLGTPWDTEAFF.

The chain recombines TRBV7-2 with TRBJ1-3; TRBD1 agrees at 9 bases. The V gene's germline CDR1 is SGHTA and CDR2 FQGNSA. With 2 bases clipped from V and 8 bases from J, the junction kept 10 bases outside the gene matches. This CDR3 is 16 amino acids long. The CDR3 protein is CASSLLTGGAKDTIYF. CDR3 DNA sequence: TGTGCCAGCAGCTTACTAACAGGGGGCGCGAAAGACACCATATATTTT.

This rearrangement joins TRBV6-1 to TRBJ2-1; D call uncertain. This CDR3 comprises 14 residues. Germline CDR1 reads MNHNS; CDR2 reads SASEGT. Trimming left V 0 bases short and J 6 bases short, with 9 bases between. CDR3 sequence: CASSEAWATNEQFF. The CDR3 region has the DNA TGTGCCAGCAGTGAAGCTTGGGCTACCAATGAGCAGTTCTTC.

The V gene is TRBV6-1, the J gene TRBJ1-1, with 7 positions matching TRBD1. The V segment lost 3 bases and the J segment 5 bases; nucleotides outside the gene matches: 6. The CDR3 consists of 14 residues. Germline-derived CDR1 and CDR2 are MNHNS and SASEGT. The CDR3 loop is CASSETGSWTEAFF. In DNA form, the CDR3 reads TGTGCCAGCAGTGAGACAGGGAGTTGGACTGAAGCTTTCTTT.

The rearrangement uses TRBV7-6 and TRBJ2-1; no clear D gene. Germline V lookup: CDR1 SGHVS, CDR2 FNYEAQ. Trimming shortened V by 5 bases and J by 5 bases, and 16 bases separated the two germline ends. The CDR3 sequence is 15 residues long. The CDR3 sequence: CASSTNPQVHNEQFF. Written as DNA, the CDR3 is TGTGCCAGCAGCACAAACCCCCAGGTACACAATGAGCAGTTCTTC.

In its sample, this clone was seen a few times. This chain connects TRBV24-1 to TRBJ1-3; 11 positions agree with TRBD1. Germline CDR1 is KGHDR and CDR2 is SFDVKD. V was clipped by 4 bases and J by 6 bases; unmatched bases: 7. CDR3 length: 16 amino acids. CDR3 region: CATSDSKGQGVNTIYF. As DNA, the CDR3 is TGTGCCACCAGTGACTCGAAGGGACAGGGGGTAAACACCATATATTTT.

J is TRBJ2-1 and V is TRBV19; 11 bases fit TRBD2. Germline V gene data show CDR1 as LNHDA and CDR2 as SQIVND (reference sequence). There are 18 residues in the CDR3. V gave up 4 bases and J gave up 6 bases; unmatched junction bases: 14. CDR3 coding DNA: TGTGCCAGTAGTACGCTAAGCTCGGGTAGCGGGAGGGCCAATGAGCAGTTCTTC. Its protein is CASSTLSSGSGRANEQFF.

The rearrangement joins TRBV5-1 to TRBJ1-1, with no clear D. The germline CDR1 and CDR2 sequences are SGHRS and YFSETQ. Trimming took off 6 bases at V and 0 bases at J, with 12 bases between the two ends. The CDR3 is 14 amino acids. The CDR3 protein is CASNTGDLNTEAFF. DNA of the CDR3: TGCGCCAGCAATACCGGGGATTTGAACACTGAAGCTTTCTTT.

V usage is TRBV2 and J usage is TRBJ1-1; 9 bases match TRBD1. The germline V gene has CDR1 SNHLY and CDR2 FYNNEI. CDR3 length: 15 amino acids. The V and J ends lost 7 bases and 1 base, in that order; junction bases with no gene match: 7. The CDR3 DNA reads as TGTGCCAGCATCGAACAGGGGGCGAAGAACACTGAAGCTTTCTTT. It codes for CASIEQGAKNTEAFF.

The CDR3 here is CASTLRGHRPQHF. The CDR3 nucleotides are TGTGCCAGTACTTTGAGGGGGCATCGTCCCCAGCATTTT. This rearrangement joins TRBV19 to TRBJ1-5; 7 positions match TRBD1. The CDR3 contains 13 residues. After removal of 7 bases from V and 10 bases from J, the junction contained 10 bases not matched to a gene. CDR1 is LNHDA and CDR2 is SQIVND in the germline V gene (reference sequence).

The chain carries TRBV2 and TRBJ1-4; 9 nucleotides line up with TRBD1. From germline, CDR1 is SNHLY and CDR2 FYNNEI. V lost 3 bases and J lost 9; bases outside the gene matches: 5. The length of the CDR3 is 14 residues. The CDR3 DNA sequence: TGTGCCAGCAGTGAGGGACAGGGTATGCAAAAACTGTTTTTT. Protein: CASSEGQGMQKLFF.

The genes are TRBV14 and TRBJ2-1; D is perhaps TRBD2 (5 bases). V lost 0 bases and J 9 bases, leaving 9 bases between the germline ends. Germline assignment: CDR1 SGHDN and CDR2 FVKESK. The CDR3 is made up of 13 amino acids. CDR3 sequence reads: CASSQDLAGEQFF. CDR3 nucleotides: TGTGCCAGCAGCCAAGATCTAGCCGGTGAGCAGTTCTTC.

J is TRBJ2-2 and V is TRBV2; 7 bases match TRBD2. Trimming cost V 2 bases and J 7 bases; bases outside gene matches: 7. The CDR3 runs to 15 residues. CDR1 is SNHLY, CDR2 FYNNEI, per germline. This chain's CDR3 is CASSERREWVGELFF. CDR3 coding DNA: TGTGCCAGCAGTGAAAGGCGGGAGTGGGTCGGGGAGCTGTTTTTT.

This clone was observed a single time. V and J are TRBV6-5 and TRBJ2-1; 10 nucleotides align to TRBD2. This CDR3 is built from 14 residues. Looked up from germline, CDR1 is MNHEY and CDR2 is SVGAGI. The V segment lost 5 bases and the J segment 9 bases; nucleotides outside the gene matches: 7. In nucleotides, the CDR3 is TGTGCCAGCAGTCCTAGCGGGAGAAATAGTGAGCAGTTCTTC. Its protein product is CASSPSGRNSEQFF.